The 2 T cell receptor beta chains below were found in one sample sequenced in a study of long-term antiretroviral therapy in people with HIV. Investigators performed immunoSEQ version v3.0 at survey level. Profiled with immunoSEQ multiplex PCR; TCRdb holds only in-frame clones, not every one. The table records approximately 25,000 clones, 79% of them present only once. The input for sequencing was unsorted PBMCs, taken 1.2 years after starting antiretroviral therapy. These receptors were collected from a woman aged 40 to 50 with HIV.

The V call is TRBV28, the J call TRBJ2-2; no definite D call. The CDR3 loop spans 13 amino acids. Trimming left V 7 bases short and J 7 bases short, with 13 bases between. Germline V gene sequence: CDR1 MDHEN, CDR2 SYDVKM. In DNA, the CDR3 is TGTGCCAGCAATCCTTTGGGCGGCGGGGAGCTGTTTTTT. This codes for CASNPLGGGELFF. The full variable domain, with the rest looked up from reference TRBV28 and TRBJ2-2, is DVKVTQSSRYLVKRTGEKVFLECVQDMDHENMFWYRQDPGLGLRLIYFSYDVKMKEKGDIPEGYSVSREKKERFSLILESASTNQTSMYLCASNPLGGGELFFGEGSRLTVL.

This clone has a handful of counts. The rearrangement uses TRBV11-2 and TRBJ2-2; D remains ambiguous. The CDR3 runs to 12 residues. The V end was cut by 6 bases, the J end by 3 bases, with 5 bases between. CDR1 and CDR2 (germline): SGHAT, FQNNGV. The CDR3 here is CASSLDTGELFF. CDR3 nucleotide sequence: TGTGCCAGCAGTCTTGACACCGGGGAGCTGTTTTTT. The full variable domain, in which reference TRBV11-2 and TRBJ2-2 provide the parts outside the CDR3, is EAGVAQSPRYKIIEKRQSVAFWCNPISGHATLYWYQQILGQGPKLLIQFQNNGVVDDSQLPKDRFSAERLKGVDSTLKIQPAKLEDSAVYLCASSLDTGELFFGEGSRLTVL.